A selection of T cell receptor beta chains follows, all from one sample in a study of blood T cell repertoires in COVID-19. Sequencing was performed with immunoSEQ multiplex PCR; in TCRdb, only in-frame clones are kept and a portion is missing. The sample yields approximately 200,000 clones, 65% to 90% seen once. The source material was PBMCs or T cells enriched from blood (not recorded which). The receptors come from a man aged 35-49 years who had recovered from COVID-19. The CDR3 runs from the conserved cysteine through the conserved F or W. The D gene is left open where the match is weak. The size field is filled for only some rows; it gives once, few, many or a size class.

j_call | d_call | v_call | clone_size | cdr3_aa | cdr3_nt
TRBJ2-2 | TRBD2 | TRBV30 | - | CAWSPGTSGNPGELFF | TGTGCCTGGAGTCCCGGGACTAGCGGGAACCCCGGGGAGCTGTTTTTT
TRBJ2-3 | - | TRBV28 | - | CASSARQESTDTQYF | TGTGCCAGCAGTGCCCGACAGGAGTCCACAGATACGCAGTATTTT
TRBJ2-3 | TRBD1 | TRBV24-1 | - | CATSDPGQNTDTQYF | TGTGCCACCAGTGATCCGGGACAGAACACAGATACGCAGTATTTT
TRBJ1-3 | TRBD1 | TRBV28 | - | CASSFPDRGNTIYF | TGTGCCAGCAGTTTCCCTGACAGGGGGAACACCATATATTTT
TRBJ2-2 | TRBD2 | TRBV6-5 | once | CATNLAGEAGELFF | TGTGCCACCAATCTAGCGGGAGAGGCCGGGGAGCTGTTTTTT
TRBJ1-5 | - | TRBV19 | - | CASNYNSNQPQHF | TGTGCCAGCAATTACAATAGCAATCAGCCCCAGCATTTT
TRBJ2-3 | TRBD2 | TRBV7-2 | - | CASSLEGGLGRAATDTQYF | TGTGCCAGCAGCTTAGAGGGCGGTCTCGGGAGGGCGGCGACAGATACGCAGTATTTT
TRBJ2-1 | - | TRBV20-1 | - | CSARRLNEQFF | TGCAGTGCTAGACGTCTAAATGAGCAGTTCTTC
TRBJ2-5 | - | TRBV7-3 | - | CASSLTLQETQYF | TGTGCCAGCAGCTTAACCCTCCAAGAGACCCAGTACTTC
TRBJ1-2 | - | TRBV30 | - | CASSRGANYGYTF | TGTGCCTCCTCTCGGGGGGCTAACTATGGCTACACCTTC
TRBJ1-4 | - | TRBV10-3 | - | CAISESGTFSEKLFF | TGTGCCATCAGTGAGTCAGGGACATTCTCTGAAAAACTGTTTTTT
TRBJ2-1 | TRBD2 | TRBV10-3 | - | CAISDTLLAGGNNEQFF | TGTGCCATCAGTGACACCCTACTAGCGGGAGGAAACAATGAGCAGTTCTTC
TRBJ1-4 | TRBD1 | TRBV2 | - | CASSVFGTEYNEKLFF | TGTGCCAGCAGTGTCTTCGGGACAGAATATAATGAAAAACTGTTTTTT
TRBJ2-1 | TRBD2 | TRBV19 | few | CASRPLAGGSNEQFF | TGTGCCAGTAGACCGCTAGCGGGAGGATCCAATGAGCAGTTCTTC
TRBJ1-1 | - | TRBV28 | - | CASSFGGDRTEAFF | TGTGCCAGCAGTTTCGGAGGGGATAGGACTGAAGCTTTCTTT
TRBJ1-2 | TRBD1 | TRBV11-2 | - | CASSPGTADGYTF | TGTGCCAGCAGCCCCGGGACAGCCGATGGCTACACCTTC
TRBJ2-2 | - | TRBV6-5 | - | CASSSFTGELFF | TGTGCCAGCAGTTCGTTCACCGGGGAGCTGTTTTTT
TRBJ1-2 | TRBD1 | TRBV7-9 | - | CASTLDRGKNGYTF | TGTGCCAGCACCTTGGACAGGGGAAAAAATGGCTACACCTTC
TRBJ1-1 | - | TRBV7-2 | - | CASRPDTYTEAFF | TGTGCCAGCAGACCGGACACCTACACTGAAGCTTTCTTT
TRBJ2-7 | TRBD1 | TRBV29-1 | - | CSADRGPHHLSSYEQYF | TGCAGCGCCGACAGGGGGCCACATCACCTGAGCTCCTACGAGCAGTACTTC
TRBJ1-4 | TRBD1 | TRBV5-1 | - | CASSTGTGGLTEKLFF | TGCGCCAGCAGCACCGGGACAGGGGGATTAACTGAAAAACTGTTTTTT
TRBJ1-2 | - | TRBV3-1/TRBV3-2 | - | CASSPAGGENGYTF | TGTGCCAGCAGCCCCGCTGGGGGGGAGAATGGCTACACCTTC
TRBJ2-1 | - | TRBV7-3 | - | CASSPSVRSYNEQFF | TGTGCCAGCAGCCCTTCGGTGCGGTCCTACAATGAGCAGTTCTTC
TRBJ1-5 | - | TRBV19 | - | CASSPATNLRGQHF | TGTGCCAGTAGTCCGGCGACAAACCTTCGGGGTCAGCATTTT
TRBJ1-4 | TRBD1 | TRBV2 | - | CASSWTGSNEKLFF | TGTGCCAGCTCTTGGACAGGGAGTAATGAAAAACTGTTTTTT